Presented here are 7 T cell receptor beta chains from one specimen sequenced in a study of read filtering for tumor transcriptome and immune sequencing. The library was built from around 0.4 ug RNA with molecular barcoded adaptors for alpha/delta and beta/gamma chains. TCRdb re-derived calls from the reads in MiXCR, one entry per CDR3 protein. This table holds about 46,000 distinct CDR3 sequences, less than 20% found once. The sample consisted of a population of CD138-negative cells sorted from bone marrow. These receptor sequences come from a donor aged 40 or older with multiple myeloma.

In regard to this clonotype: Since the CDR3 does not end with the conserved phenylalanine or tryptophan, this likely comes from a read error. The chain uses TRBV20-1 and TRBJ2-3; no reliable D call. The germline CDR1 and CDR2 sequences are DFQATT and SNEGSKA (reference sequence). The V and J ends lost 3 bases and 7 bases respectively, with 14 bases between them. This CDR3 spans 13 amino acids. The CDR3 DNA sequence: TGCAGTGCTAGTCCACCCATCCCCAATACGCAGTATTCT. Amino acids: CSASPPIPNTQYS.

This clonotype was detected many times. This chain links TRBV7-2 with TRBJ2-7; 10 bases are shared with TRBD2. Trimming at V came to 1 base and at J to 7 bases, leaving 10 bases not matched to a gene. CDR3 length: 16 residues. Germline assignment: CDR1 SGHTA and CDR2 FQGNSA. The CDR3 protein is CASSLVGLAEGLEQYF. The CDR3 region has the DNA TGTGCCAGCAGCTTAGTAGGACTAGCGGAGGGCCTGGAGCAGTACTTC.

This clonotype was seen more than once but under ten times. The V call is TRBV20-1, the J call TRBJ1-1; 8 bases line up with TRBD1. CDR3 length equals 13 residues. Trimming removed 2 bases from V and 7 bases from J; junction bases left unmatched: 6. Germline CDR1 and CDR2: DFQATT and SNEGSKA (reference sequence). The CDR3 sequence is CSARSDRGGEAFF. The DNA for the CDR3 is TGCAGTGCTAGATCCGACAGGGGTGGTGAAGCTTTCTTT.

This clonotype was seen many times. The chain is built from TRBV7-3 and TRBJ2-5; D possibly uses TRBD1 or TRBD2 (5 bases each). This CDR3 has 14 residues. Germline CDR1 reads SGHTA; CDR2 reads FQGTGA. V was shortened by 2 bases and J by 2 bases, with 9 bases between the two germline ends. The CDR3 protein is CASSLFGAQETQYF. CDR3 in DNA: TGTGCCAGCAGCTTATTCGGGGCGCAAGAGACCCAGTACTTC.

This clonotype was seen at least ten times. The chain has TRBV29-1 and TRBJ2-7, with TRBD2 matching 9 bases. V shed 6 bases, J shed 2 bases, and the junction held 5 bases outside the gene matches. This CDR3 region has 13 residues. Germline lookup yields CDR1 SQVTM and CDR2 ANQGSEA. The CDR3 spells CSVASGKAYEQYF. In nucleotides, the CDR3 is TGCAGCGTCGCTAGCGGGAAAGCCTACGAGCAGTACTTC.

This clonotype has ten or more counts. In DNA form, the CDR3 reads TGTGCCAGCAGTTCCCCCGGGACAGGGAATGAAAAACTGTTTTTT. This gives the protein CASSSPGTGNEKLFF. The rearrangement uses TRBV28 and TRBJ1-4; the match to TRBD1 covers 9 bases. After removal of 4 bases from V and 5 bases from J, the junction contained 5 bases not matched to a gene. Germline loops: CDR1 MDHEN, CDR2 SYDVKM. The CDR3 has 15 residues.

This clonotype showed up many times. The chain couples TRBV6-6 to TRBJ1-5; 10 positions match TRBD1. The CDR3 covers 15 residues. V lost 7 bases to trimming and J lost 0 bases; unmatched junction nucleotides: 3. Germline CDR1 MNHNY, CDR2 SVGAGI (reference sequence). This CDR3 is CASKGQGYSNQPQHF. DNA of the CDR3: TGTGCCAGCAAGGGACAGGGGTATAGCAATCAGCCCCAGCATTTT.